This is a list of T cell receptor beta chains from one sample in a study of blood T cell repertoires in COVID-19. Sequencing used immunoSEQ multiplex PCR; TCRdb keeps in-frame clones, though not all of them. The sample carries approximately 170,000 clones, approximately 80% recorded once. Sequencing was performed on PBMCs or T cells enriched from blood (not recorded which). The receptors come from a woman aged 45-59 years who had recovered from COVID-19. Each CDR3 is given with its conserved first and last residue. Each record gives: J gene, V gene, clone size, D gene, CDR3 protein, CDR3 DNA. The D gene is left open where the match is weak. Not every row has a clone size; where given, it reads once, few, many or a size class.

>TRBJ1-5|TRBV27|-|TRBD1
CASSSSFGTGNQPQHF
TGTGCCAGCAGTTCCTCTTTCGGGACAGGGAATCAGCCCCAGCATTTT
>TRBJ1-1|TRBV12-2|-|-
CASRRQYTEAFF
TGTGCAAGTCGCCGCCAGTACACTGAAGCTTTCTTT
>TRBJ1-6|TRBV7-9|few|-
CASSPDSYNSPLHF
TGTGCCAGCAGCCCGGACAGCTATAATTCACCCCTCCACTTT
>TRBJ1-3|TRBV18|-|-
CASSPIRMSPGNTIYF
TGTGCCAGCTCACCAATCAGGATGTCTCCTGGAAACACCATATATTTT
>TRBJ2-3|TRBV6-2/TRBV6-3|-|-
CASSPGLTATDTQYF
TGTGCCAGCAGCCCGGGACTTACCGCCACAGATACGCAGTATTTT
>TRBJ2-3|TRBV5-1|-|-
CASSLAGHPTDTQYF
TGCGCCAGCAGCTTGGCGGGACACCCCACAGATACGCAGTATTTT
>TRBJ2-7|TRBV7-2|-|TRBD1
CASSQPTGSYEQYF
TGTGCCAGCAGCCAACCGACAGGGAGCTACGAGCAGTACTTC
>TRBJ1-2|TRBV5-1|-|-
CASSLDPIAVYGYTF
TGCGCCAGCAGCTTGGACCCGATAGCTGTTTATGGCTACACCTTC
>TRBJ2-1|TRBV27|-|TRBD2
CASSSGGRRYDEQFF
TGTGCCAGCAGTTCCGGCGGGAGAAGGTACGATGAGCAGTTCTTC
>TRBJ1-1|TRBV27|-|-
CASIPWGGTEAFF
TGTGCCAGCATCCCTTGGGGCGGCACTGAAGCTTTCTTT
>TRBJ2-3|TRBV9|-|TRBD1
CASSVGTGTGGDTQYF
TGTGCCAGCAGCGTAGGGACCGGGACAGGGGGCGATACGCAGTATTTT
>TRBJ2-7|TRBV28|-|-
CASSLRGLHYEQYF
TGTGCCAGCAGTTTACGTGGGCTCCACTACGAGCAGTACTTC
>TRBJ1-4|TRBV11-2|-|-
CASSLDRGMSEKLFF
TGTGCCAGCAGCTTAGATAGGGGTATGAGTGAAAAACTGTTTTTT
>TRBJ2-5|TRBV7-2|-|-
CASSPNPDPRTRVKTQYF
TGTGCCAGCAGCCCAAACCCCGACCCCAGGACGAGGGTTAAGACCCAGTACTTC
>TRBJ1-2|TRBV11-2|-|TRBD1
CASSPGQGPYGYTF
TGTGCCAGCAGCCCCGGACAGGGACCCTATGGCTACACCTTC
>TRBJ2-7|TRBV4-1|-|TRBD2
CASSQDGAGGYEQYF
TGCGCCAGCAGCCAAGATGGAGCGGGGGGGTACGAGCAGTACTTC
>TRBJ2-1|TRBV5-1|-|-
CASSGLENEQFF
TGCGCCAGCAGCGGGTTGGAGAATGAGCAGTTCTTC
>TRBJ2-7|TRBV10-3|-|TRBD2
CAISASGGYEQYF
TGTGCCATCAGTGCTAGCGGGGGCTACGAGCAGTACTTC
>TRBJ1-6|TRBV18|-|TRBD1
CASSSTGTAYNSPLHF
TGTGCCAGCTCATCGACCGGGACAGCTTATAATTCACCCCTCCACTTT
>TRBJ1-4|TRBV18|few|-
CASSPSQNEKLFF
TGTGCCAGCTCACCAAGCCAAAATGAAAAACTGTTTTTT
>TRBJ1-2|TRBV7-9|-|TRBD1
CASSLGGQTNYGYTF
TGTGCCAGCAGCTTAGGGGGACAGACAAACTATGGCTACACCTTC
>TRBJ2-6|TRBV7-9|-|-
CASSLAGTTGANVLTF
TGTGCCAGCAGCTTAGCGGGTACTACTGGGGCCAACGTCCTGACTTTC
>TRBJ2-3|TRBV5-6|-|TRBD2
CASSLGSGSADTQYF
TGTGCCAGCAGCTTGGGTAGCGGGAGCGCAGATACGCAGTATTTT
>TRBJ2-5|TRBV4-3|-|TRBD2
CASSQEGGGGPETQYF
TGCGCCAGCAGCCAAGAGGGCGGGGGGGGCCCAGAGACCCAGTACTTC
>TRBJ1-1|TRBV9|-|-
CASSVEGTARGNTEAFF
TGTGCCAGCAGCGTAGAAGGAACAGCAAGGGGTAACACTGAAGCTTTCTTT
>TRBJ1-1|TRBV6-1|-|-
CASSEEQENTEAFF
TGTGCCAGCAGTGAGGAACAGGAGAACACTGAAGCTTTCTTT